This T cell receptor beta chain was recovered during a study of T-cell reconstitution after alpha-beta-depleted transplantation in children. Unmatched junction bases numbered 5, after V lost 2 bases and J lost 4 bases. CDR3 size: 16 residues. The TCRbeta library was prepared with unique molecular identifiers. In TCRdb, the PCR reads were re-called with MiXCR into one record per CDR3 protein. Found here are 300,000 or so distinct CDR3 sequences, almost 10% of them singletons; the top ten hold roughly 9.1%. Sequenced here: PBMCs from the stem cell graft donor, sampled from the stem cell graft. The rearrangement uses TRBV12-3 or TRBV12-4 and TRBJ2-1; 10 nucleotides agree with TRBD2. The receptor's source is a human donor who donated a stem cell graft to a child with SCID. CDR3 DNA sequence: TGTGCCAGCAGTTTAAGGGTACTAGCGGGGTACAATGAGCAGTTCTTC. It translates to CASSLRVLAGYNEQFF.